This T cell receptor beta chain was documented in a study of blood T cell repertoires in COVID-19. Study-level information: T cells, B-cell-depleted T cells, or PBMCs supplied cDNA or gDNA.

In the original processing: Amplifying reference gene primers gave estimates of nucleated cell counts. This table comes from immunoSEQ multiplex PCR, and its TCRdb copy is limited to in-frame clones, with some not included. The D gene and trimming were derived from the DNA, and the V and J assignments and clone size from that table. Among a few hundred thousand clones listed, 80% to 90% were seen once. This clone appeared a single time. Everyone who took part was 18 to 89 years old, and they came from some 23 US areas. Cohort 3 recovery required two negative PCRs, clearance, or symptom resolution. V lost 2 bases and J lost 3, with 8 bases in between. This CDR3 region has 14 residues. Germline V gives CDR1 MDHEN, CDR2 SYDVKM.

V and J are TRBV28 and TRBJ1-5; D possibly corresponds to TRBD1 (6 bases). The receptor was derived from a woman aged 45-65 years who had recovered from COVID-19. Sequenced sample: PBMCs or T cells enriched from blood (not recorded which). DNA of the CDR3: TGTGCCAGCAGTTTAGGGACAAACAATCAGCCCCAGCATTTT. It codes for CASSLGTNNQPQHF.